This T cell receptor beta chain comes out of a study of blood T cell repertoires in COVID-19. Study-wide background: The study drew acute and convalescent COVID-19 samples from the United States, Italy and Spain. PBMCs, B-cell-depleted T cells, or T cells provided the cDNA or gDNA that made up the material.

CDR3 length: 15 residues. V was clipped by 2 bases and J by 4 bases; unmatched bases: 7. Germline V gives CDR1 PRHDT, CDR2 FYEKMQ (reference sequence). Authors' methods: Scientists estimated how many nucleated cells there were by amplifying reference gene primers. Here immunoSEQ multiplex PCR was the method, and the copy in TCRdb shows in-frame clones only, minus some. The V and J calls and clone size come from that table; D and trimming were worked out from the DNA. The sample holds some 270,000 clones, approximately 88% seen once. The source of this sequence is a man aged 45-65 years with acute or convalescent COVID-19. Material: peripheral blood. The chain is built from TRBV13 and TRBJ2-5; TRBD1 aligns across 7 bases. CDR3 sequence: CASSLPRTGGETQYF. In DNA, the CDR3 is TGTGCCAGCAGCTTACCCCGGACAGGAGGAGAGACCCAGTACTTC.